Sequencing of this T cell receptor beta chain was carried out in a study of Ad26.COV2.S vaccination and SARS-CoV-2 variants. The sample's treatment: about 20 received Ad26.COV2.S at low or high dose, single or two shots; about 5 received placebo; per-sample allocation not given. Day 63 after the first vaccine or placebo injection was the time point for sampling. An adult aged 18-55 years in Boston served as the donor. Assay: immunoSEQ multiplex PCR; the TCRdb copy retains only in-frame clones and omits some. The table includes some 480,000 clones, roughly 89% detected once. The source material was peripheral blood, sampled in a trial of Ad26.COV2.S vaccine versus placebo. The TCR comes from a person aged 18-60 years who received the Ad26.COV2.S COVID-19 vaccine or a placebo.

The CDR3 nucleotides read TGTGCCAGCAGTGATGGGGGCCTCCGGGGTGGCTACACCTTC. Its protein product is CASSDGGLRGGYTF. The V gene is TRBV6-1, the J gene TRBJ1-2; D perhaps matches TRBD1 (6 bases). This CDR3 spans 14 amino acids. Trimming removed 3 bases from V and 7 bases from J, with 15 bases in between. Germline CDR1 MNHNS, CDR2 SASEGT.